This T cell receptor (beta chain) was observed in a study of persistence of HIV-infected CD4 T cells. Study findings and constraints: TCRbeta richness was lower in CMV- and Gag-responding cells than in anti-CD3/anti-CD28-responding cells.

The germline gives CDR1 MNHEY, CDR2 SVGEGT. CDR3 size: 16 residues. V gave up 2 bases and J gave up 3 bases; unmatched junction bases: 9. Sequencing used immunoSEQ version 4 in survey mode. Sequenced by immunoSEQ multiplex PCR; TCRdb stores in-frame clones only, minus some. Of more than 45,000 clones in the sample, 70% to 80% were seen once. A remark on this clone: The antigen is not known.

Stimulation used around 9.1 ug/mL lysate from CMV-infected fibroblasts. Sorted nonresponding memory CD4+ T cells were CD40L-negative, CD69-negative, CD45RO-high. The rearrangement joins TRBV6-2 or TRBV6-3 to TRBJ2-5; TRBD1 aligns across 7 bases. The input for sequencing was CD4+ T cells sorted from PBMCs after approximately 18-hour stimulation, taken from a patient who received antiretroviral therapy. This TCR derives from an adult man with HIV who was CMV-seropositive. CDR3 amino acids: CASSYPLQGWEETQYF. Written as DNA, the CDR3 is TGTGCCAGCAGTTACCCTCTACAGGGGTGGGAAGAGACCCAGTACTTC.